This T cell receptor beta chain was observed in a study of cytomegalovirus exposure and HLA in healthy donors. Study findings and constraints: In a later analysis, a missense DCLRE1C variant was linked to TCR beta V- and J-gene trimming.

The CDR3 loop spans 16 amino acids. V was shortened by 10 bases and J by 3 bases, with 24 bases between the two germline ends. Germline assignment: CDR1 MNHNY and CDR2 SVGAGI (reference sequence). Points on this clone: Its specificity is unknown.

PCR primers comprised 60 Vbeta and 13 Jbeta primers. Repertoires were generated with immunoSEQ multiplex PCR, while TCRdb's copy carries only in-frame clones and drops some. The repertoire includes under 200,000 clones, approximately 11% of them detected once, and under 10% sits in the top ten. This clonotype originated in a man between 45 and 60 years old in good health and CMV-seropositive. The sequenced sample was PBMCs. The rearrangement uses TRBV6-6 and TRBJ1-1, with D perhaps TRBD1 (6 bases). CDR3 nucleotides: TGTGCCACCCGATGGGGGCAGGCCGTGTTCGACACTGAAGCTTTCTTT. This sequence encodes CATRWGQAVFDTEAFF.